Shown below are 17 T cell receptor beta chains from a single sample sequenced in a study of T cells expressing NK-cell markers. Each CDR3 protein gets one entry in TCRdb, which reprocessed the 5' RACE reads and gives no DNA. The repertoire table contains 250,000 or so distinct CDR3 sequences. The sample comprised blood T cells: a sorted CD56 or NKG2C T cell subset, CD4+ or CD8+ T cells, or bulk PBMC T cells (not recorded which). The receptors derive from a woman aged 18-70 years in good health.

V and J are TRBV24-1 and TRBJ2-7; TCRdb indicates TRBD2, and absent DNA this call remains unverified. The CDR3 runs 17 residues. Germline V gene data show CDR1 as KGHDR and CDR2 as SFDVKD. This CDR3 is CATSDGGLAPDSYEQYF.

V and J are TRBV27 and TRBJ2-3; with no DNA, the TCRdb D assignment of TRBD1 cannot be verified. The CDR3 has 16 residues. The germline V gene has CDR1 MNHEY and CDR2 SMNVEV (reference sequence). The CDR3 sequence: CASSFQGARGTDTQYF.

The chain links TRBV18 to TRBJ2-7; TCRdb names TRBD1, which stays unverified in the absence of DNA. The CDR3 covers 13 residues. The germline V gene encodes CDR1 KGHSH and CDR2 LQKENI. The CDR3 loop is CASSRAGANEQYF.

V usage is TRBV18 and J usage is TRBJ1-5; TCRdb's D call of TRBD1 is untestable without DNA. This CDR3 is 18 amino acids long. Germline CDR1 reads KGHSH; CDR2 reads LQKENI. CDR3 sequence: CASSPQAGGTLAGQPQHF.

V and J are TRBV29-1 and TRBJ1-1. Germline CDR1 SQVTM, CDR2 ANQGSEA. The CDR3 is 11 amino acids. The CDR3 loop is CSVAGAAEAFF.

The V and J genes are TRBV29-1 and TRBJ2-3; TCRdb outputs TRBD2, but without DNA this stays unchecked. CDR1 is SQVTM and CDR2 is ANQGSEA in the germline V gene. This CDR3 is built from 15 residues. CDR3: CSAPHSGGLGDTQYF.

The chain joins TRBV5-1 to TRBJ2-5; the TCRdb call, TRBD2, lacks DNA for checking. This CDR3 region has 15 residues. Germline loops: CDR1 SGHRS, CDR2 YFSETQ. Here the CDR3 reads CASSPGLHQQETQYF.

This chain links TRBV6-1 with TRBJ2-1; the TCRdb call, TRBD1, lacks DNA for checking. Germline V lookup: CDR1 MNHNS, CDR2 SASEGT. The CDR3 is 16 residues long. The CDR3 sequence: CASSVLGVGASNEQFF.

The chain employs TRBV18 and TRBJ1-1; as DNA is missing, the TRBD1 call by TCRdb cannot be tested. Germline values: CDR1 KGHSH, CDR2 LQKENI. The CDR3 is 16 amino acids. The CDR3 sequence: CASSPLGVGGDTEAFF.

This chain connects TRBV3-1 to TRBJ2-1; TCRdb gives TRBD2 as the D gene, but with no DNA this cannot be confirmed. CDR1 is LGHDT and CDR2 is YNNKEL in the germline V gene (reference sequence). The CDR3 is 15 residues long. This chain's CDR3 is CASSQGSGPANEQFF.

The CDR3 here is CASRNEGSAGELFF. This chain uses TRBV6-2 or TRBV6-3 with TRBJ2-2; TCRdb indicates TRBD1, and absent DNA this call remains unverified. This CDR3 spans 14 amino acids. Per the germline V gene, CDR1 is MNHEY and CDR2 is SVGEGT.

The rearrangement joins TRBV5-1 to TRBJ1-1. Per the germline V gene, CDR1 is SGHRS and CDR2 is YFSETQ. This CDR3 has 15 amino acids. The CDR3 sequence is CASSLVGSMNTEAFF.

The CDR3 here is CASSMTGTGVYNSPLHF. The rearrangement links TRBV7-3 to TRBJ1-6; the TCRdb call, TRBD1, lacks DNA for checking. This CDR3 is 17 amino acids long. Germline-derived CDR1 and CDR2 are SGHTA and FQGTGA.

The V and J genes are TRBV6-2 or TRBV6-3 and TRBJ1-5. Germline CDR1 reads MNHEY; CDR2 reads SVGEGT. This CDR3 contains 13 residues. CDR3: CASSRTLSQPQHF.

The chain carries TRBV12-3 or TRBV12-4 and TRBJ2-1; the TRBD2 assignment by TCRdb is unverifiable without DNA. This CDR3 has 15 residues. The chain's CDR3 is CASRGPGLGMNEQFF.

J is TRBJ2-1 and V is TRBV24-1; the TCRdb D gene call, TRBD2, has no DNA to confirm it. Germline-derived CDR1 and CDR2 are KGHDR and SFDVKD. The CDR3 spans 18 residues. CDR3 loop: CATSDPRETSGVYNEQFF.

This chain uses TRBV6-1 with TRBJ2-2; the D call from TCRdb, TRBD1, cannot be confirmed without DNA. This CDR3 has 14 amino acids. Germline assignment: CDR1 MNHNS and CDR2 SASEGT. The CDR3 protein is CASRTDRATGELFF.